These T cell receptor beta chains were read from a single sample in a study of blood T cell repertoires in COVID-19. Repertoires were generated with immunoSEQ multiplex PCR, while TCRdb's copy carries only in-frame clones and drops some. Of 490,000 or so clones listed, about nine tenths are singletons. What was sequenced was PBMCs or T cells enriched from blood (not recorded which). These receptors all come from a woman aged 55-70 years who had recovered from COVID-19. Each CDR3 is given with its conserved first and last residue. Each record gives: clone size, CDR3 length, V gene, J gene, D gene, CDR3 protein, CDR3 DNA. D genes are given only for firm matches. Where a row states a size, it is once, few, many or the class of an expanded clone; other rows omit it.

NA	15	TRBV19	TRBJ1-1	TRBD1	CASSPDYRGPFEAFF	TGTGCCAGTAGTCCCGACTACAGGGGGCCCTTTGAAGCTTTCTTT
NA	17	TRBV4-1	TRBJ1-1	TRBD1	CASSMDRLWGMNTEAFF	TGCGCCAGCAGCATGGACAGGCTTTGGGGGATGAACACTGAAGCTTTCTTT
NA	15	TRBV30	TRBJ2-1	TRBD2	CAWGPGLAGVDEQFF	TGTGCCTGGGGGCCGGGATTAGCGGGGGTCGATGAGCAGTTCTTC
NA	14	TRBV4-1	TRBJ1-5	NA	CASSQAGNNQPQHF	TGCGCCAGCAGCCAAGCAGGGAACAATCAGCCCCAGCATTTT
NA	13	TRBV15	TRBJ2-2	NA	CATSRPGTGELFF	TGTGCCACCAGCAGACCGGGCACCGGGGAGCTGTTTTTT
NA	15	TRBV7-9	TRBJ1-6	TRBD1	CASSLRQGTNPPLHF	TGTGCCAGCAGCCTGCGACAGGGGACGAATCCACCCCTCCACTTT
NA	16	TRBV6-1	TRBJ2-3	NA	CASSEEGRGRTDTQYF	TGTGCCAGCAGTGAAGAGGGGCGGGGGCGCACAGATACGCAGTATTTT
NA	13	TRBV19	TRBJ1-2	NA	CASTPRAGEGYTF	TGTGCCAGTACCCCCCGGGCAGGGGAAGGCTACACCTTC
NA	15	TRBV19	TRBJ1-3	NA	CASTFGRAIGNTIYF	TGTGCCAGTACCTTTGGCAGGGCAATTGGAAACACCATATATTTT
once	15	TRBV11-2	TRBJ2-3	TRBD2	CASRGLAGGTDTQYF	TGTGCCAGCAGGGGACTAGCGGGGGGGACAGATACGCAGTATTTT
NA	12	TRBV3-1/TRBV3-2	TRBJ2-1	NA	CASSQDDSEQFF	TGTGCCAGCAGCCAAGATGACAGCGAGCAGTTCTTC
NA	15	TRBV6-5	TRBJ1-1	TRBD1	CASSYNAGTGSEAFF	TGTGCCAGCAGTTACAATGCCGGGACAGGCTCTGAAGCTTTCTTT